This T cell receptor beta chain came from a study of blood T cell repertoires in COVID-19 (dated by TCRdb to between 2020 and 2021). With regard to the full study: The collaborator samples originated in the United States, Italy and Spain and spanned the acute and convalescent phases of COVID-19. The repertoires were made available in a free public database intended to serve as a resource for research on the immune response to SARS-CoV-2. A de-identified subject ID, COVID-19 status, age in years and sex were almost always included in the sample metadata. Deeply sampled blood TCRbeta repertoires from subjects exposed to, actively infected with, or recovered from COVID-19 were included in the dataset. HLA class I and class II types, where available, came from metadata supplied by the sample provider rather than from assay-based typing. The samples were drawn from the first 160 participants of the ongoing ImmuneRACE study and from over a thousand subjects provided by 6 global collaborators. The prospective study material was composed of cDNA or gDNA derived from T cells, B-cell-depleted T cells, or PBMCs. Study-wide conclusions, independent of this receptor: The quantity of clinical and demographic metadata differed by source and by participant and was supplied without curation.

The immunoSEQ Assay, a bias-controlled multiplex PCR, was used to amplify TCRbeta CDR3 regions from genomic DNA. As for how the authors treated the data: Within the assay, amplification of reference gene primers was used to estimate how many nucleated cells each sample contained. To quantify the absolute abundance of each unique TCRbeta CDR3 rearrangement, sequence reads were collapsed and filtered. Productive Simpson clonality was computed per sample as the square root of Simpson's diversity index over productive rearrangements. As stored in TCRdb, this immuneACCESS dataset retains in-frame rearrangements with V and J assigned. A fraction of the clones does not appear; measured against another copy, unresolved V genes explain less than half of the discrepancy, and the remainder lacks a known reason. That table furnishes V, J and clone size, whereas the DNA furnished D and trimming. This sample gives more than 75,000 clones in total; around 82% of them show up just once. The ten largest clonotypes hold under 11% of the sample.

Whole blood was collected in K2EDTA tubes by collaborating institutions according to the institutions' own protocols. Collaborator samples were shipped for TCRbeta analysis as frozen whole blood, isolated PBMCs, or DNA extracted from either sample type. CDR1 and CDR2 are read off the germline V gene (reference sequence) as SGHNT and YYREEE. V and J lose 5 bases and 3 bases, and a span of 17 bases separates them. CDR3 length: 15 amino acids, cysteine to phenylalanine. Kept here is only the CDR3 DNA, which spans 45 bases and is read in frame from base 1. Details on this clone: The antigen this receptor binds is unknown. Per-nucleotide qualities are absent, and no much larger clonotype sits a single base away.

Sequences were obtained from peripheral blood. This TCR came from a man in his sixties with acute or convalescent COVID-19. The rearranged segments are TRBV5-4 and TRBJ1-1; the D segment could be TRBD1, given 5 matching bases. The nucleotides read TGTGCCAGCAGATCCCCGCGGGGACCCGACACTGAAGCTTTCTTT. It specifies CASRSPRGPDTEAFF.